This T cell receptor (beta chain) was captured by sequencing in a study of OX40 agonist ivuxolimab in advanced cancers. Turning to the study itself: Dose-escalation patients had hepatocellular carcinoma, melanoma, renal cell or head and neck cancer.

Findings and limits, study-wide: At 0.1 to 3.0 mg/kg and by week 6, CD4+ and CD8+ T cells in the blood had expanded clonally.

Only one count was recorded for this clone. As yet, its antigen is unknown. The method was immunoSEQ multiplex PCR; TCRdb's version includes in-frame clones alone and lacks a portion of them. Among approximately 100,000 clones listed, roughly 89% were seen once. This specimen was CD4+ or CD8+ T cells sorted from blood, taken in a trial of the OX40 agonist ivuxolimab. This TCR came from an adult with an advanced solid tumor such as melanoma, head and neck, liver or kidney cancer.

The CDR3 protein is CASSQEGQGATGANVLTF. The CDR3 DNA follows: TGCGCCAGCAGCCAAGAGGGACAGGGGGCAACGGGGGCCAACGTCCTGACTTTC. The chain combines TRBV4-1 with TRBJ2-6; 12 bases are shared with TRBD1. Germline V lookup: CDR1 MGHRA, CDR2 YSYEKL. The CDR3 is 18 residues long. V was pared by 0 bases and J by 4 bases, with 4 bases of the junction left unmatched.